The present TCR beta chain was sequenced within a study of blood T cell repertoires in COVID-19 (dated by TCRdb to 2020 to 2022). The study in broad terms: The collaborator samples originated in the United States, Italy and Spain and spanned the acute and convalescent phases of COVID-19. HLA class I and class II types, where available, came from metadata supplied by the sample provider rather than from assay-based typing. The repertoires were released in a freely available public database intended as a resource for research on the immune response to SARS-CoV-2. Samples came from the ongoing ImmuneRACE study (first 160 participants) plus 1,254 subjects from 6 global collaborators. The dataset comprised deeply sampled blood TCRbeta repertoires from subjects exposed to, actively infected with, or recovered from COVID-19. The prospective study material was composed of cDNA or gDNA derived from T cells, B-cell-depleted T cells, or PBMCs. Nearly every sample came with metadata listing a de-identified subject ID, COVID-19 status, age in years and sex. Study-wide findings and limitations: How much clinical and demographic metadata was included differed by source and by participant, and the metadata was provided uncurated.

V loses 2 bases, J loses 2 bases, and the germline ends lie 7 bases apart. From the germline V gene, CDR1 is SGDLS and CDR2 is YYNGEE. The cysteine opens and the phenylalanine closes a CDR3 of 13 amino acids. The kept DNA is CDR3 alone, 39 bases in frame from the first base. TCRbeta CDR3 regions were amplified from genomic DNA using the immunoSEQ Assay, a bias-controlled multiplex PCR. The study's own analysis went as follows. The number of nucleated cells in each sample was estimated from the amplification of reference gene primers within the assay. To quantify the absolute abundance of each unique TCRbeta CDR3 rearrangement, sequence reads were collapsed and filtered. For each sample, productive Simpson clonality was calculated by taking the square root of Simpson's diversity index across productive rearrangements. Drawn from immuneACCESS, this table holds only the in-frame rearrangements with V and J called that TCRdb kept. Clones are partly lost; checked studies trace under half to an unresolved V gene and leave the rest unexplained. That table is the source of V, J and clone size, and D and trimming were worked out from the DNA. The sample contains about 26,000 clones, 92% of them found a single time. The ten largest clones represent roughly 2.8% of the sample.

Each collaborating institution followed its own protocols to collect whole blood in K2EDTA tubes. Collaborator samples were shipped for TCRbeta analysis as frozen whole blood, isolated PBMCs, or DNA extracted from either sample type. Notes on this clone: Its antigen has not been determined. No base-level quality is on record; no much larger clone is a single base apart.

This receptor chain uses TRBV9 and TRBJ1-2, and perhaps TRBD1 as D gene, on 5 matching bases. Sequencing was carried out using peripheral blood. This clonotype was obtained from a human donor in a cohort sampled during active COVID-19. The sequenced DNA is TGTGCCAGCAGCGTGACAGACAACTATGGCTACACCTTC. This gives the protein CASSVTDNYGYTF.